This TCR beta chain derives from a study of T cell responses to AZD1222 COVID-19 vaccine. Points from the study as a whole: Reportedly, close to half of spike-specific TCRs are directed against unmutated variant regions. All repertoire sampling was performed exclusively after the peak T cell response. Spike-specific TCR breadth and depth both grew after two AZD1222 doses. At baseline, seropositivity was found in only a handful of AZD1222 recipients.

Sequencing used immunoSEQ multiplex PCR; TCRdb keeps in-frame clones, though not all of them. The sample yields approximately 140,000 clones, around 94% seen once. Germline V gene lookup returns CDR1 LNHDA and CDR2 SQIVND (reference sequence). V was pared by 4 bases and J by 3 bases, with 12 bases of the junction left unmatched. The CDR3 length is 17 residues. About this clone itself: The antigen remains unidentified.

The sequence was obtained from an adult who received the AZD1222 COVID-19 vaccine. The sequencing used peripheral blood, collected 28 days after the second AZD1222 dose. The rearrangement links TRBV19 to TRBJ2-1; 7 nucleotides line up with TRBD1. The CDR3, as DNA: TGTGCCAGTAGTACGTCAGGAGTCGGACAGGTCTACAATGAGCAGTTCTTC. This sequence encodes CASSTSGVGQVYNEQFF.